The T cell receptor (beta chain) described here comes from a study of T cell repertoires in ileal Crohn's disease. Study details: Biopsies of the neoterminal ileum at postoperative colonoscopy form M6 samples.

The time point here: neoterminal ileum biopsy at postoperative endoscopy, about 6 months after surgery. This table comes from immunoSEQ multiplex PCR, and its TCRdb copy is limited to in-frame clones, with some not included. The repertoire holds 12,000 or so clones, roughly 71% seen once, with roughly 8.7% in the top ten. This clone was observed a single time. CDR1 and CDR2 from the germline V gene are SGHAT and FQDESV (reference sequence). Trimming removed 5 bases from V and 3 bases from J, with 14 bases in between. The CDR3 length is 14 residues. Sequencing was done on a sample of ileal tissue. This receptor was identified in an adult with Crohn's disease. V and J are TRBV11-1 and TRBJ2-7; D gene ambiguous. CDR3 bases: TGTGCCAGCAGCATCAAGCCGTTGAGCTACGAGCAGTACTTC. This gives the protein CASSIKPLSYEQYF.